The 21 T cell receptor beta chains below all came from one sample that was sequenced in a study of T cell responses to AZD1222 COVID-19 vaccine. The table came from immunoSEQ multiplex PCR; TCRdb's copy has only in-frame clones and leaves some out. The sample consists of 200,000 to 250,000 clones, roughly 94% of them appearing once. Sequencing was performed on peripheral blood, taken 28 days after the second dose of the MenACWY control vaccine. Receptors originate from an adult who received the MenACWY meningococcal vaccine as a control.

The chain uses TRBV30 and TRBJ2-1; possibly TRBD2 for D (5 bases). This CDR3 is 13 amino acids long. Germline V gene data show CDR1 as GTSNPN and CDR2 as SVGIG (reference sequence). V lost 0 bases and J lost 7, with 10 bases in between. The CDR3 coding sequence is TGTGCCTGGAGTGTACTCCGGGGTAATGAGCAGTTCTTC. This sequence encodes CAWSVLRGNEQFF.

The J gene is TRBJ2-1, the V gene TRBV6-5; maybe TRBD1 (5 bases). The germline V and J ends were trimmed by 3 bases and 9 bases, with 12 bases remaining between them. The CDR3 length is 13 residues. Germline assignment: CDR1 MNHEY and CDR2 SVGAGI. For the CDR3, the DNA is TGTGCCAGCAGTTATAGCAGGGCTGGTGAGCAGTTCTTC. It yields the protein CASSYSRAGEQFF.

V and J are TRBV14 and TRBJ1-4; possibly TRBD1 for D (5 bases). The V and J ends lost 2 bases and 5 bases respectively, with 9 bases between them. CDR1 is SGHDN and CDR2 is FVKESK in the germline V gene. The CDR3 contains 14 residues. Here the CDR3 reads CASSQHRLNEKLFF. The CDR3 DNA sequence: TGTGCCAGCAGCCAACACAGGCTGAATGAAAAACTGTTTTTT.

CDR3 sequence (DNA): TGTGCCAGCAGTCTCTCCTCTGGGGCCAACGTCCTGACTTTC. Protein: CASSLSSGANVLTF. This rearrangement joins TRBV27 to TRBJ2-6, with D unclear. Germline V gene lookup returns CDR1 MNHEY and CDR2 SMNVEV (reference sequence). The V end was cut by 5 bases, the J end by 0 bases, with 5 bases between. The CDR3 runs to 14 residues.

The rearrangement joins TRBV3-1 (or the pseudogene TRBV3-2) to TRBJ1-5; D is unclear. V gave up 0 bases and J gave up 7 bases, with 4 bases separating them. CDR1 is LGHDT and CDR2 is YNNKEL in the germline V gene (reference sequence). This CDR3 has 12 amino acids. The CDR3 DNA reads as TGTGCCAGCAGCCAAGATTCCCAGCCCCAGCATTTT. It is translated as CASSQDSQPQHF.

V gene TRBV27 combines with J gene TRBJ1-2; D is perhaps TRBD1 (6 bases). The germline CDR1 and CDR2 sequences are MNHEY and SMNVEV (reference sequence). V was shortened by 7 bases and J by 4 bases, with 7 bases between the two germline ends. CDR3 length: 11 residues. The CDR3 region has the DNA TGTGCCAGCAAAGGGGGCTATGGCTACACCTTC. This encodes CASKGGYGYTF.

The chain combines TRBV6-5 with TRBJ1-2; 9 positions match TRBD1. With V trimmed by 11 bases and J by 0 bases, 7 bases remained unmatched. CDR1 and CDR2 from the germline V gene are MNHEY and SVGAGI. This CDR3 region has 14 residues. This CDR3 reads CAAMGQGANYGYTF. In DNA form, the CDR3 reads TGTGCCGCTATGGGACAGGGAGCTAACTATGGCTACACCTTC.

The chain is built from TRBV19 and TRBJ2-7, with D possibly TRBD2 on 5 matching bases. Germline CDR1 reads LNHDA; CDR2 reads SQIVND (reference sequence). V lost 3 bases and J lost 0, with 12 bases in between. The CDR3 covers 15 residues. The CDR3 DNA reads TGTGCCAGTAGTATCCAAGAGGGTAGCTCCTACGAGCAGTACTTC. Amino acid sequence: CASSIQEGSSYEQYF.

The chain is built from TRBV5-1 and TRBJ2-2; D uncertain. Germline CDR1 reads SGHRS; CDR2 reads YFSETQ. V was trimmed by 0 bases and J by 2 bases, leaving 14 bases between them. The CDR3 length is 17 residues. CDR3 nucleotide sequence: TGCGCCAGCAGCTTGGGCTGGCGGATCCCAAACACCGGGGAGCTGTTTTTT. Translated, it gives CASSLGWRIPNTGELFF. Filled out from reference TRBV5-1 and TRBJ2-2, the complete variable domain reads KAGVTQTPRYLIKTRGQQVTLSCSPISGHRSVSWYQQTPGQGLQFLFEYFSETQRNKGNFPGRFSGRQFSNSRSEMNVSTLELGDSALYLCASSLGWRIPNTGELFFGEGSRLTVL.

The chain uses TRBV6-5 and TRBJ2-1, with TRBD1 as a possible D gene (5 bases). V was clipped by 2 bases and J by 2 bases, with 10 bases between them. The CDR3 has 15 residues. Germline loops: CDR1 MNHEY, CDR2 SVGAGI. The CDR3 loop reads CASSYVGQTYNEQFF. DNA of the CDR3: TGTGCCAGCAGTTACGTCGGACAAACCTACAATGAGCAGTTCTTC.

The chain combines TRBV19 with TRBJ1-2, with D maybe TRBD1 (6 bases). The CDR3 covers 13 residues. V lost 6 bases, J lost 4 bases, and 12 bases lay in between. In germline, CDR1 is LNHDA, CDR2 SQIVND (reference sequence). The CDR3 spells CASRDSQVYGYTF. CDR3 nucleotides: TGTGCCAGTAGGGACAGCCAAGTCTATGGCTACACCTTC.

The rearrangement links TRBV7-2 to TRBJ1-5, with 8 nucleotides matching TRBD1. This CDR3 is 14 amino acids long. The junction had 3 bases not matched to a gene; V was cut back by 6 bases and J by 2 bases. The V gene's germline CDR1 is SGHTA and CDR2 FQGNSA. The CDR3 nucleotides are TGTGCCAGCAGTCCGGGACAGGGCAATCAGCCCCAGCATTTT. Translation gives CASSPGQGNQPQHF.

This chain uses TRBV18 with TRBJ1-3; D gene ambiguous. Germline V lookup: CDR1 KGHSH, CDR2 LQKENI. The CDR3 sequence is 16 residues long. V lost 0 bases to trimming and J lost 4 bases, with 13 bases between them. CDR3 amino acids: CASSPPNSAGGNTIYF. For the CDR3, the DNA is TGTGCCAGCTCACCACCGAACAGCGCTGGGGGAAACACCATATATTTT.

The sample holds one count of this clone. V gene TRBV7-8 combines with J gene TRBJ2-7; 8 nucleotides match TRBD1. Looked up from germline, CDR1 is SGHVS and CDR2 is FQNEAQ. This CDR3 has 16 amino acids. V was clipped by 6 bases and J by 3 bases; unmatched bases: 13. The CDR3 DNA reads as TGTGCCAGCAGACTAACCGGGACAGGTTTATTCTACGAGCAGTACTTC. Residues: CASRLTGTGLFYEQYF.

This clone was detected only once. The chain uses TRBV4-1 and TRBJ2-2; TRBD2 matches at 8 bases. Per the germline V gene, CDR1 is MGHRA and CDR2 is YSYEKL. This CDR3 is built from 17 residues. V lost 0 bases to trimming and J lost 5 bases; unmatched junction nucleotides: 8. CDR3 DNA: TGCGCCAGCAGCCAAGATTCAGGGCGGGGGGTTACCGGGGAGCTGTTTTTT. It encodes CASSQDSGRGVTGELFF.

The rearrangement uses TRBV28 and TRBJ2-7; the D gene is possibly TRBD2 (5 bases). Germline assignment: CDR1 MDHEN and CDR2 SYDVKM. This CDR3 is 12 amino acids long. The germline V and J ends were trimmed by 5 bases and 1 base, with 6 bases remaining between them. This CDR3 is CASSPGSYEQYF. In nucleotides, the CDR3 is TGTGCCAGCAGTCCGGGGTCCTACGAGCAGTACTTC. The full variable domain, its missing parts supplied by reference TRBV28 and TRBJ2-7, is DVKVTQSSRYLVKRTGEKVFLECVQDMDHENMFWYRQDPGLGLRLIYFSYDVKMKEKGDIPEGYSVSREKKERFSLILESASTNQTSMYLCASSPGSYEQYFGPGTRLTVT.

V usage is TRBV25-1 and J usage is TRBJ2-5, with no clear D. Trimming removed 3 bases at V and 5 bases at J, with 13 bases between. Germline CDR1 reads MGHDK; CDR2 reads SYGVNS. The CDR3 consists of 14 residues. The DNA for the CDR3 is TGTGCCAGCAGTGAGAGTCGGGCTGGGGAGACCCAGTACTTC. Protein: CASSESRAGETQYF.

The chain has TRBV7-9 and TRBJ2-5; a possible D gene is TRBD1 (6 bases). V was cut by 2 bases and J by 5 bases, with 15 bases left in between. This CDR3 has 15 amino acids. Germline CDR1 reads SEHNR; CDR2 reads FQNEAQ (reference sequence). The CDR3 sequence is CASSLSAGALETQYF. CDR3 coding DNA: TGTGCCAGCAGCTTATCGGCAGGGGCGTTGGAGACCCAGTACTTC.

The gene calls are TRBV19 and TRBJ2-3; D is possibly TRBD2 (6 bases). Germline-derived CDR1 and CDR2 are LNHDA and SQIVND (reference sequence). This CDR3 is 16 amino acids long. Trimming left V 2 bases short and J 0 bases short, with 12 bases between. CDR3 DNA sequence: TGTGCCAGTAGTATAAGGGTGGGGGGAAGCACAGATACGCAGTATTTT. This sequence encodes CASSIRVGGSTDTQYF.

The rearrangement joins TRBV19 to TRBJ2-7; perhaps D is TRBD1 or TRBD2 (5 bases each). The germline gives CDR1 LNHDA, CDR2 SQIVND (reference sequence). The CDR3 covers 13 residues. Trimming shortened V by 4 bases and J by 2 bases, and 9 bases separated the two germline ends. In DNA, the CDR3 is TGTGCCAGTAGTAGGGGGTTTGCCTACGAGCAGTACTTC. The encoded protein is CASSRGFAYEQYF.

The rearrangement joins TRBV19 to TRBJ1-1, with D uncertain. The CDR3 has 12 residues. Germline V gene data show CDR1 as LNHDA and CDR2 as SQIVND (reference sequence). V lost 5 bases and J lost 1, with 5 bases in between. DNA for the CDR3: TGTGCCAGTAGTTGGCCGAACACTGAAGCTTTCTTT. Protein: CASSWPNTEAFF.